These T cell receptor beta chains were read from a single sample in a study of cytomegalovirus exposure and HLA in healthy donors. Sequencing used immunoSEQ multiplex PCR; TCRdb keeps in-frame clones, though not all of them. The profile shows about 180,000 clones, around 73% of them singletons. The sample comprised PBMCs. Every receptor here comes from a man in his 60s in good health and CMV-seronegative. CDR3s include the opening cysteine and the closing phenylalanine or tryptophan. D genes are given only for firm matches. Clone size is shown for a subset of rows, as once, few, many or a class of expanded clone.

length,J,D,size,V,DNA,CDR3
10,TRBJ1-1,-,-,TRBV29-1,TGCAGCGTTGGAGCCACTGAAGCTTTCTTT,CSVGATEAFF
11,TRBJ2-7,-,-,TRBV29-1,TGCAGCGTTGATGTCAGGGGCGAGCAGTACTTC,CSVDVRGEQYF
14,TRBJ2-1,TRBD1,-,TRBV6-5,TGTGCCAGCATCCCCGGGACAGGTTACAATGAGCAGTTCTTC,CASIPGTGYNEQFF
10,TRBJ1-1,-,-,TRBV20-1,TGCAGTGCTGGGAGGGGGTCGGCTTTCTTT,CSAGRGSAFF
16,TRBJ1-6,TRBD1,-,TRBV6-6,TGTGCCAGCAGTTACCTCACGACAGGGGTTGATTCACCCCTCCACTTT,CASSYLTTGVDSPLHF
16,TRBJ2-2,TRBD1,-,TRBV6-1,TGTGCCAGCAGTGTATTAGACAGGGGTACGGTCGGGGAGCTGTTTTTT,CASSVLDRGTVGELFF
15,TRBJ2-1,TRBD2,once,TRBV4-3,TGCGCCAGCAGTGGGCAACTAGCGGGAGGGAATGAGCAGTTCTTC,CASSGQLAGGNEQFF
12,TRBJ1-3,TRBD1,-,TRBV7-8,TGTGCCAGCAGCTCAGACAGGGGTACCATATATTTT,CASSSDRGTIYF
13,TRBJ2-7,-,-,TRBV28,TGTGCCAGCAGCATTATAGGGCAGGGTTTGCAGTACTTC,CASSIIGQGLQYF
14,TRBJ2-7,TRBD1,-,TRBV9,TGTGCCAGCAGCCAACGGACAGGGTCGGATGAGCAGTACTTC,CASSQRTGSDEQYF
15,TRBJ1-1,TRBD1,-,TRBV19,TGTGCCAGTAGTATGGGACAGGGGGCCACCACTGAAGCTTTCTTT,CASSMGQGATTEAFF
15,TRBJ2-2,TRBD2,-,TRBV27,TGTGCCAGCACCATGTACGGGGGGGCGATCGGGGAGCTGTTTTTT,CASTMYGGAIGELFF
15,TRBJ1-1,-,once,TRBV29-1,TGCAGCGTCAACGAACAGGGACCGTATAACACTGAAGCTTTCTTT,CSVNEQGPYNTEAFF
12,TRBJ2-1,-,-,TRBV9,TGTGCCAGCAGCCCCCCGGACAGTTCCCCGTTCTTC,CASSPPDSSPFF
13,TRBJ2-5,-,-,TRBV15,TGTGCCACCAGCAGAGATGGTCAGGAGACCCAGTACTTC,CATSRDGQETQYF
14,TRBJ1-2,-,-,TRBV12-2,TGTGCAAGTCGCTTGCTCCCGGGGGAGTATGGCTACACCTTC,CASRLLPGEYGYTF
14,TRBJ2-7,-,-,TRBV14,TGTGCCAGCAGCCAATTTGAGGGAGCCTACGAGCAGTACTTC,CASSQFEGAYEQYF
16,TRBJ1-2,-,-,TRBV7-9,TGTGCCAGCAGCTTATTTCGTGCGGGGGGCCGGGATGGCTACACCTTC,CASSLFRAGGRDGYTF
16,TRBJ2-7,TRBD1,-,TRBV5-1,TGCGCCAGCATGGGGAGAGAGACAGGGGGGATCTACGAGCAGTACTTC,CASMGRETGGIYEQYF
16,TRBJ1-6,TRBD1,once,TRBV5-4,TGTGCCAGCAGCCCTATCACACAGGGGGTGGGTTCACCCCTCCACTTT,CASSPITQGVGSPLHF
15,TRBJ2-4,-,-,TRBV6-5,TGTGCCAGCAGTCGAGGGATGGGGACCAAAAACATTCAGTACTTC,CASSRGMGTKNIQYF
14,TRBJ2-2,-,-,TRBV2,TGTGCCAGCAGTGAACAGGGAATGGCCGGGGAGCTGTTTTTT,CASSEQGMAGELFF
17,TRBJ2-5,-,-,TRBV9,TGTGCCAGCAGCGTAGGGTCGGGGGTCAAACACAAAGAGACCCAGTACTTC,CASSVGSGVKHKETQYF
13,TRBJ2-3,-,-,TRBV29-1,TGCAGCGTTGAAGATCCCGCAGGGGATACGCAGTATTTT,CSVEDPAGDTQYF
17,TRBJ2-1,TRBD1,-,TRBV7-8,TGTGCCAGCAGCTTAGCTACAGGGGAGTTAGGGCTGTGGGAGCAGTTCTTC,CASSLATGELGLWEQFF
14,TRBJ1-1,-,-,TRBV19,TGTGCCAGTAGTATCACAGGGTTGAACACTGAAGCTTTCTTT,CASSITGLNTEAFF
14,TRBJ1-2,TRBD1,-,TRBV16,TGTGCCAGCAGCCCGCTGGGACAGGGGGACGGCTACACCTTC,CASSPLGQGDGYTF
13,TRBJ2-7,TRBD1,-,TRBV29-1,TGCAGCGCCGGACAGGGTACTCCCCGGGAGCAGTACTTC,CSAGQGTPREQYF
15,TRBJ2-1,TRBD2,-,TRBV7-2,TGTGCCAGCAGCTTGTTGACTAGCAGCCCAGGTGAGCAGTTCTTC,CASSLLTSSPGEQFF
15,TRBJ2-2,TRBD2,once,TRBV7-8,TGTGCCAGCAGCCCTAGCGGGACCAACACCGGGGAGCTGTTTTTT,CASSPSGTNTGELFF
15,TRBJ1-4,-,-,TRBV9,TGTGCCAGCAGCGAACAGGGACGGCTTAATGAAAAACTGTTTTTT,CASSEQGRLNEKLFF
14,TRBJ2-1,-,-,TRBV6-1,TGTGCCAGCAGTGAATTTGGACTTCGGGTTGAGCAGTTCTTC,CASSEFGLRVEQFF
16,TRBJ2-7,TRBD2,-,TRBV6-5,TGTGCCAGCAGTTACTCCAGGACTAGCGGGGGGGGAAAGCAGTACTTC,CASSYSRTSGGGKQYF
11,TRBJ1-1,-,-,TRBV6-1,TGTGCCAGCAGCCCCCTAACTGAAGCTTTCTTT,CASSPLTEAFF
15,TRBJ2-1,TRBD1,-,TRBV14,TGTGCCAGCAGCTCCGACAGGGGGCTTTCGGATGAGCAGTTCTTC,CASSSDRGLSDEQFF
14,TRBJ2-1,TRBD1,-,TRBV6-5,TGTGCCAGCCGGGACAGTCACTTCTCCAATGAGCAGTTCTTC,CASRDSHFSNEQFF
16,TRBJ1-4,-,-,TRBV5-1,TGCGCCAGCAGCTTGGCCTTGAGTTCAACTAATGAAAAACTGTTTTTT,CASSLALSSTNEKLFF
14,TRBJ1-2,TRBD1,once,TRBV5-6,TGTGCCAGCAGCCAGACAGGGGGAGGCTATGGCTACACCTTC,CASSQTGGGYGYTF
15,TRBJ1-5,-,-,TRBV6-6,TGTGCCAGCAGTTACGAGGCAGGGTCCAATCAGCCCCAGCATTTT,CASSYEAGSNQPQHF
17,TRBJ1-1,-,-,TRBV25-1,TGTGCCAGCGTAGGCGTTATCGGGAGCCCTAAGAACACTGAAGCTTTCTTT,CASVGVIGSPKNTEAFF
15,TRBJ2-1,TRBD2,few,TRBV6-5,TGTGCCAGCAGCTACACTAGCGGGGCTGGGGATGAGCAGTTCTTC,CASSYTSGAGDEQFF
16,TRBJ2-5,TRBD2,-,TRBV5-8,TGTGCCAGCGGACGGATTTTAGCGGGGGGGCAAGAGACCCAGTACTTC,CASGRILAGGQETQYF
13,TRBJ2-5,-,-,TRBV10-3,TGTGCCATCAGCGAGGGCAACCAAGAGACCCAGTACTTC,CAISEGNQETQYF
17,TRBJ2-1,TRBD1,-,TRBV9,TGTGCCAGCAGCGTAGTACCGGGACAGAGCTACTACAATGAGCAGTTCTTC,CASSVVPGQSYYNEQFF
16,TRBJ2-3,TRBD2,once,TRBV28,TGTGCCAGCAGTTTCCTAGCGGGAGTAAGCACAGATACGCAGTATTTT,CASSFLAGVSTDTQYF
15,TRBJ1-2,-,-,TRBV7-9,TGTGCCAGCAGCTTAGACGGGACAACTAACTATGGCTACACCTTC,CASSLDGTTNYGYTF
16,TRBJ1-2,-,-,TRBV5-1,TGCGCCAGCAGCTTGGTTGGGACATCTCTAGGCGGTGGCTACACCTTC,CASSLVGTSLGGGYTF
15,TRBJ1-2,TRBD1,-,TRBV28,TGTGCCAGCAGTTCCGGACAGGGTATGGTCTATGGCTACCCCTTC,CASSSGQGMVYGYPF
14,TRBJ2-1,-,-,TRBV28,TGTGCCAGCAACTATCCGGGACAAACCAATGAGCAGTTCTTC,CASNYPGQTNEQFF
13,TRBJ2-1,TRBD2,-,TRBV15,TGTGCCACCCTGGGACTAGCGGGGGATGAGCAGTTCTTC,CATLGLAGDEQFF
15,TRBJ2-1,TRBD2,once,TRBV19,TGTGCCAGTATCTCTGGGAGGGTCGGGCAGAATGAGCAGTTCTTC,CASISGRVGQNEQFF
13,TRBJ1-2,TRBD1,-,TRBV2,TGTGCCAGCATGACAGGGGGCAACTATGGCTACCCCTTC,CASMTGGNYGYPF
13,TRBJ2-1,TRBD1,-,TRBV29-1,TGCAGCGTTCTAATTCAGGGGGCAGGTGAGCAGTTCTTC,CSVLIQGAGEQFF
14,TRBJ2-5,TRBD1,once,TRBV6-6,TGTGCCAGCTTAGACAGGGGAGGTCACGAGACCCAGTACTTC,CASLDRGGHETQYF
16,TRBJ2-7,-,few,TRBV5-4,TGTGCCAGCAGCTCAGCCAAACAGGGTTCGGGCTACGAGCAGTACTTC,CASSSAKQGSGYEQYF